This T cell receptor beta chain was observed in a study of OX40 agonist ivuxolimab in advanced cancers. This clone was detected once. Sequencing was performed with immunoSEQ multiplex PCR; in TCRdb, only in-frame clones are kept and a portion is missing. The table shows about 48,000 clones, with roughly 81% occurring only once. Germline lookup yields CDR1 SGHDT and CDR2 YYEEEE. The CDR3 is made up of 16 amino acids. V gave up 5 bases and J gave up 7 bases; unmatched junction bases: 15. This clonotype was sampled from an adult with an advanced solid tumor such as melanoma, head and neck, liver or kidney cancer. This specimen was CD4+ or CD8+ T cells sorted from blood, taken in a trial of the OX40 agonist ivuxolimab. The chain joins TRBV5-6 to TRBJ1-2; 9 positions agree with TRBD1. In DNA form, the CDR3 reads TGTGCCAGCAGTTCCGAAGAGTACAGGGGGCGAGGTGGCTACACCTTC. This translates into CASSSEEYRGRGGYTF.